This T cell receptor beta chain was observed in a study of T-cell memory formation after mild COVID-19. At the level of the study: The two donors had largely donor-specific TCR clusters.

Overall study results and limits: CD4+ contracting clones lay mainly in CM and EM, CD8+ ones in EMRA.

TCRdb re-derived calls from the 5' RACE reads in MiXCR, one entry per CDR3 protein. In the table there are 400,000 or so distinct CDR3 sequences, 20% of which are singletons. This clonotype was observed a few times. Its antigen is not identified. Germline assignment: CDR1 LNHNV and CDR2 YYDKDF (reference sequence). The CDR3 is made up of 14 amino acids. The germline V and J ends were trimmed by 3 bases and 3 bases, with 11 bases remaining between them. The specimen was PBMCs or a T cell subset sorted from them (not recorded which). The receptor was isolated from an adult woman who had mild COVID-19 (a few samples of this study predate the infection). Cell type and time point are not known. The chain joins TRBV15 to TRBJ1-1; a possible D gene is TRBD1 (6 bases). CDR3 DNA sequence: TGTGCCACCAGCAGGGAATACAGGGACACTGAAGCTTTCTTT. Its translation is CATSREYRDTEAFF.